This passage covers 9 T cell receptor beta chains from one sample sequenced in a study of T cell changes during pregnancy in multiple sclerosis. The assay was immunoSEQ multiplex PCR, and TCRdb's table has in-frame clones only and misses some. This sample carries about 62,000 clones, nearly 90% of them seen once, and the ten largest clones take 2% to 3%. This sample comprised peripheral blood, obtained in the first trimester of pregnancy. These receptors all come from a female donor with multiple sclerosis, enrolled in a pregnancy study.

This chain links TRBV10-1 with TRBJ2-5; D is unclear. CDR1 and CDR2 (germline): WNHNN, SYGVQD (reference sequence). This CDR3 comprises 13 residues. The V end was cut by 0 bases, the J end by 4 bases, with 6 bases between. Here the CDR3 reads CASSESRIETQYF. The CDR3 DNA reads TGCGCCAGCAGTGAGTCGAGGATAGAGACCCAGTACTTC.

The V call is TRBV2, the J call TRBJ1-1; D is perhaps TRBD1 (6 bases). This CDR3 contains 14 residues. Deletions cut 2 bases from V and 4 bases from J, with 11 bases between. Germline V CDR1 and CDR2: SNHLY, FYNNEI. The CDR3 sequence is CASSEKQGSTEAFF. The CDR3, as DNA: TGTGCCAGCAGTGAAAAACAGGGCAGCACTGAAGCTTTCTTT.

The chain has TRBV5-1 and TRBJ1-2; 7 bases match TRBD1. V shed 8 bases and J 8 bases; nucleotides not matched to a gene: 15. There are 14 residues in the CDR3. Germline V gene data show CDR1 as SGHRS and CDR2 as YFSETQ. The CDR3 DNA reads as TGCGCCAGTAGTGCTACGGAGACAGGGTGGGGCTACACCTTC. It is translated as CASSATETGWGYTF.

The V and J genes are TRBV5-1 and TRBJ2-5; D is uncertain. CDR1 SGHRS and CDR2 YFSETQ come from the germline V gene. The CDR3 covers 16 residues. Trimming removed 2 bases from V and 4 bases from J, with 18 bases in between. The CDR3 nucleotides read TGCGCCAGCAGCTTTTCCTCGCGTGATACGGGAGAGACCCAGTACTTC. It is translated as CASSFSSRDTGETQYF.

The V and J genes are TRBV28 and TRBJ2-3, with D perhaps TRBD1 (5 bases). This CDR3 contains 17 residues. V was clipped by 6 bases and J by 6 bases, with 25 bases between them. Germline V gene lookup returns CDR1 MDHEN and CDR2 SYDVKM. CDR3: CASSLNYPLRKGDTQYF. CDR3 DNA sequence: TGTGCCAGCAGCCTCAATTACCCTCTTCGGAAGGGGGATACGCAGTATTTT.

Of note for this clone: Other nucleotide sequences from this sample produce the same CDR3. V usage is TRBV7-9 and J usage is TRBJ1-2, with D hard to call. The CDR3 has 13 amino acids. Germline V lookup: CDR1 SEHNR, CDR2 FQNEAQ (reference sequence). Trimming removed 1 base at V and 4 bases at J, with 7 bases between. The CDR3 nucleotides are TGTGCCAGCAGCTTAGGAGGGTCCTATGGCTACACCTTC. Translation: CASSLGGSYGYTF.

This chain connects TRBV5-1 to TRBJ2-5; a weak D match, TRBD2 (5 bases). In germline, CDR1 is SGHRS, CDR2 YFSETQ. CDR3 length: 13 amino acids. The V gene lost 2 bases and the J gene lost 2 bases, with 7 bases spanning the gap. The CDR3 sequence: CASSFTGQETQYF. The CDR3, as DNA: TGCGCCAGCAGCTTTACGGGACAAGAGACCCAGTACTTC.

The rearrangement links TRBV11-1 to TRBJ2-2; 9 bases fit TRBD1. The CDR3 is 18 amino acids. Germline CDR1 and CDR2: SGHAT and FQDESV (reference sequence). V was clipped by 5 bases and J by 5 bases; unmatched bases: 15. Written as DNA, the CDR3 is TGTGCCAGCAGCCCCGACCCTCTGGACAGGGGAGGTACCGGGGAGCTGTTTTTT. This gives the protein CASSPDPLDRGGTGELFF.

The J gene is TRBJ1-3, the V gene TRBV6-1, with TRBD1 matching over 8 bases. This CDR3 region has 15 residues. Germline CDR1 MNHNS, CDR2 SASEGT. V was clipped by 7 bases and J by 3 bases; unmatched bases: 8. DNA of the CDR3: TGTGCCAGCACCACCGACAGGGGACGTGGAAACACCATATATTTT. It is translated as CASTTDRGRGNTIYF.